One and the same sample provided the 6 T cell receptor beta chains below, sequenced in a study of shared clonotypes between healthy human individuals. Data came from immunoSEQ multiplex PCR; TCRdb stores just in-frame clones and leaves some out. The data show 2.3 million or so clones, approximately 93% seen once. Sequencing used naive CD4+ T cells from PBMCs. Subset of the sample: CD45RA+ positively selected. The receptors here all came from a man between 18 and 35 years old in good health. Some clones in this sample may be carry-over from other donors' samples.

The chain recombines TRBV5-1 with TRBJ2-3; tentatively, D is TRBD2 (5 bases). The CDR3 is made up of 16 amino acids. V was cut by 1 base and J by 0 bases, with 12 bases left in between. Germline V gene lookup returns CDR1 SGHRS and CDR2 YFSETQ. CDR3: CASSLNLAASTDTQYF. CDR3 DNA: TGCGCCAGCAGCTTGAATCTAGCAGCTAGCACAGATACGCAGTATTTT.

The J gene is TRBJ2-2, the V gene TRBV18, with TRBD1 identical over 8 bases. V shed 0 bases, J shed 6 bases, and the junction held 9 bases outside the gene matches. The length of the CDR3 is 17 residues. Germline assignment: CDR1 KGHSH and CDR2 LQKENI. Written as DNA, the CDR3 is TGTGCCAGCTCACCACCACGGGACAGGAGAATAGCCGGGGAGCTGTTTTTT. It is translated as CASSPPRDRRIAGELFF.

The V and J genes are TRBV5-3 and TRBJ2-5; D uncertain. TRBV5-3 is placed among ORFs of uncertain function. V lost 0 bases to trimming and J lost 5 bases, with 11 bases between them. The CDR3 is 14 amino acids. CDR3 bases: TGTGCCAGAAGCTTGGCAGGCTCCCGGGAGACCCAGTACTTC. Residues: CARSLAGSRETQYF.

The rearrangement joins TRBV7-9 to TRBJ1-2; 12 bases align to TRBD1. Germline V lookup: CDR1 SEHNR, CDR2 FQNEAQ (reference sequence). V shed 5 bases and J 8 bases; nucleotides not matched to a gene: 9. The CDR3 runs to 15 residues. CDR3 DNA: TGTGCCAGCAGCCACTTAGGGGACAGGGGGCAAGGCTACACCTTC. Residues: CASSHLGDRGQGYTF.

The chain joins TRBV7-3 to TRBJ1-3; TRBD1 agrees at 7 bases. This CDR3 has 15 residues. J gave up 3 bases and V 5 bases, and 7 bases lay outside the gene matches. Germline CDR1 SGHTA, CDR2 FQGTGA. The DNA of the CDR3 is TGTGCCAGCAGCCGCCAGGGGGGAGATGGAAACACCATATATTTT. It translates to CASSRQGGDGNTIYF.

The chain uses TRBV19 and TRBJ2-3, with no clear D. Trimming removed 1 base from V and 1 base from J, with 9 bases in between. Germline V gene sequence: CDR1 LNHDA, CDR2 SQIVND (reference sequence). The CDR3 spans 15 residues. The CDR3 reads CASSIGSLGTDTQYF. In nucleotides, the CDR3 is TGTGCCAGTAGTATAGGGAGTTTGGGCACAGATACGCAGTATTTT.